This T cell receptor (beta chain) was retrieved from a study of blood T cell repertoires in COVID-19. As for the study in general: The United States, Italy and Spain provided the acute and convalescent COVID-19 samples. In each case, the material was cDNA or gDNA derived from T cells, B-cell-depleted T cells, or PBMCs.

Methods used by the authors: It was from reference gene primer amplification that nucleated cell counts were estimated. Libraries were prepared by immunoSEQ multiplex PCR; TCRdb keeps only in-frame clonotypes and omits some of them. The V and J calls and clone size are taken from that table; D and trimming were inferred from the DNA. Of some 270,000 clones detected, 70% to 90% appear once; the ten largest clones hold approximately 9.9%. Sequences were obtained from peripheral blood. The clonotype originates from a woman in her seventies with acute or convalescent COVID-19.

CDR3 nucleotides: TGTGCCAGCAGCTCTACTAGCGGGGGGTCGGGTGAGCAGTTCTTC. It yields the protein CASSSTSGGSGEQFF. The V call is TRBV7-6, the J call TRBJ2-1; 12 nucleotides agree with TRBD2. Germline V gene data show CDR1 as SGHVS and CDR2 as FNYEAQ. There are 15 residues in the CDR3. Trimming removed 4 bases from V and 9 bases from J; junction bases left unmatched: 7.